These 8 T cell receptor beta chains originate from one sample sequenced in a study of blood T cell repertoires in COVID-19 (dated by TCRdb to about 2020). The library was made by the immunoSEQ multiplex PCR assay. TCRdb carries this immuneACCESS record with in-frame sequences only. Its versions omit some clonotypes, under half of them owing to an unresolved V gene in the studies checked, with the rest unexplained. The sample table shows 170,000 or so clones, and around 86% are seen once. Clones ranked in the top ten supply approximately 0.62% of the sample. Sequenced input: peripheral blood. These receptors were taken from a man between 60 and 75 years old with COVID-19, enrolled during active disease.

The chain links TRBV19 to TRBJ1-1, with 7 bases matching TRBD1. V lost 3 bases, J lost 4 bases, and 5 bases stayed unmatched. The germline gives CDR1 LNHDA, CDR2 SQIVND (reference sequence). CDR3 length: 14 amino acids. CDR3 bases: TGTGCCAGTAGTATTACAGGGGTCGGCACTGAAGCTTTCTTT. This gives the protein CASSITGVGTEAFF.

The chain is built from TRBV28 and TRBJ1-2; 7 bases match TRBD1. Germline CDR1 MDHEN, CDR2 SYDVKM. V lost 2 bases, J lost 12 bases, and 15 bases stayed unmatched. The CDR3 runs 15 residues. This CDR3 is CASSLEGTDPMRDTF. The CDR3 nucleotides read TGTGCCAGCAGTTTAGAAGGGACAGACCCTATGAGGGACACCTTC.

The chain recombines TRBV7-9 with TRBJ1-6; 9 nucleotides line up with TRBD1. Trimming removed 6 bases from V and 5 bases from J; junction bases left unmatched: 5. CDR3 length: 15 amino acids. CDR1 and CDR2 from the germline V gene are SEHNR and FQNEAQ (reference sequence). The CDR3 coding sequence is TGTGCCAGCAGTATAGGGGACAGGGATAATTCACCCCTCCACTTT. Translating it yields CASSIGDRDNSPLHF.

This chain uses TRBV7-2 with TRBJ1-4; D is possibly TRBD1 (5 bases). V was clipped by 4 bases and J by 3 bases, with 18 bases between them. CDR3 length: 17 residues. CDR1 and CDR2 from the germline V gene are SGHTA and FQGNSA. The CDR3 protein is CASSSRGRGRSNEKLFF. As DNA, the CDR3 is TGTGCCAGCAGCTCCCGAGGGAGGGGTAGATCTAATGAAAAACTGTTTTTT.

The chain joins TRBV7-8 to TRBJ2-1; 9 bases fit TRBD1. Germline lookup yields CDR1 SGHVS and CDR2 FQNEAQ. V shed 5 bases, J shed 5 bases, and the junction held 7 bases outside the gene matches. CDR3 length equals 15 residues. The CDR3 loop is CASSHRDRANNEQFF. Here the CDR3 DNA reads TGTGCCAGCAGCCACAGGGACAGGGCGAACAATGAGCAGTTCTTC.

The sample holds one count of this clone. The chain recombines TRBV19 with TRBJ2-7, with D possibly TRBD1 on 6 matching bases. V was trimmed by 6 bases and J by 2 bases, leaving 14 bases between them. In germline, CDR1 is LNHDA, CDR2 SQIVND (reference sequence). The CDR3 runs to 14 residues. The chain's CDR3 is CASRAQGKTYEQYF. CDR3 DNA sequence: TGTGCCAGTAGAGCCCAGGGGAAAACCTACGAGCAGTACTTC.

This clone was picked up one time. The chain joins TRBV24-1 to TRBJ2-1; 13 nucleotides agree with TRBD2. V dropped 3 bases and J dropped 11; count of bases not matched to a gene: 6. The CDR3 is 15 residues long. CDR1 and CDR2 (germline): KGHDR, SFDVKD. The CDR3 coding sequence is TGTGCCACCAGTGATACCGGGACTAGCGGGATTCAGCAGTTCTTC. This codes for CATSDTGTSGIQQFF.

The CDR3 reads CASRHTNLVAFF. The CDR3 DNA is TGTGCCAGCAGACACACGAACCTCGTGGCTTTCTTT. The rearrangement joins TRBV2 to TRBJ1-1; D is undetermined. The CDR3 has 12 amino acids. The germline V gene encodes CDR1 SNHLY and CDR2 FYNNEI. V was clipped by 6 bases and J by 11 bases, with 16 bases between them.